The TCR beta chain described here comes from a study of beta chain features in type 1 diabetes. Study context: All of the samples together had approximately 99 million sorted cells examined. Study-wide results and caveats: In every one of the four CD4+ subsets, TCRB CDR3s were moderately but significantly shorter in Type 1 diabetes patients. In the patient group, naive, central memory and Treg TCRB repertoires seemed more alike than in the healthy donor group. A definitive answer on HLA type influencing TCRB rearrangement was not reached here.

This clone was picked up a small number of times. No antigen is known for it. Expressed TCRB transcripts were sequenced because the isolated RNA had all been reverse transcribed beforehand. Clones were sequenced by immunoSEQ multiplex PCR, and TCRdb holds only the in-frame ones, with some missing. The table records 55,000 to 85,000 clones, around 49% of them present only once. V gave up 2 bases and J gave up 6 bases, with 10 bases separating them. The CDR3 runs 13 residues. CDR1 SGHNT and CDR2 YYREEE come from the germline V gene (reference sequence). The chain recombines TRBV5-4 with TRBJ2-3; TRBD1 might be the D (5 bases). The sequenced sample consisted of central memory CD4+ T cells from blood. The TCR comes from a man aged 25 to 40 with type 1 diabetes. This chain's CDR3 is CASSFKGADTQYF. DNA of the CDR3: TGTGCCAGCAGCTTCAAAGGGGCGGATACGCAGTATTTT.